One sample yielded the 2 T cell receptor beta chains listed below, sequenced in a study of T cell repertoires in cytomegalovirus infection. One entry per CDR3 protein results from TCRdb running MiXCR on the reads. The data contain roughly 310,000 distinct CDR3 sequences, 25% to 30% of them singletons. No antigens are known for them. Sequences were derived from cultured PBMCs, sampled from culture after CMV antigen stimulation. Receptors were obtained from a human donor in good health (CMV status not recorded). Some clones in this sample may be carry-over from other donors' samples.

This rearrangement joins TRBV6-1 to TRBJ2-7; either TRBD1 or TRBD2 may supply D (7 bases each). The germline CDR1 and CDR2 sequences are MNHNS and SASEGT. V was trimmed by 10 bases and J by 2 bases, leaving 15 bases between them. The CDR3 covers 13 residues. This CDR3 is CAMGSGTAYEQYF. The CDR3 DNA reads TGTGCCATGGGCAGCGGGACAGCCTACGAGCAGTACTTC.

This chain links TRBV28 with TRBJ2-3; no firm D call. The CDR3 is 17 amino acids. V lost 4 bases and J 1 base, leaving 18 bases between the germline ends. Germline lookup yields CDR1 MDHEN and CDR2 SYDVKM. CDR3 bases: TGTGCCAGCAGTTACCGACTGGCGCGCCCACGCACAGATACGCAGTATTTT. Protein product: CASSYRLARPRTDTQYF.